This T cell receptor gamma chain was obtained from a study of gamma-delta T cells after stem cell transplantation. With regard to this clone: This may be a read error: a much more frequent sequence differs by one nucleotide. Different DNA sequences within this sample yield the same CDR3.

V shed 2 bases, J shed 3 bases, and the junction held 10 bases outside the gene matches. In germline, CDR1 is GITISATS, CDR2 ISYDGTV (reference sequence). The CDR3 sequence is 15 residues long. TCRdb reanalyzed the RT-PCR reads using CATT. The sample lists over 950 gamma-chain clones, around 17% seen once, with about 8.8% in the top ten. This chain uses TRGV9 with TRGJ1 or TRGJ2. The specimen was gamma-delta T cells. The clonotype was recovered from a human donor. It is not recorded whose cells these are; they may come from a transplant donor. The CDR3 nucleotides read TGTGCCTTGTGGGAGGGGTCCATTCCTTATTATAAGAAACTCTTT. This codes for CALWEGSIPYYKKLF.